This TCR beta chain was obtained from a study of cytomegalovirus exposure and HLA in healthy donors. V lost 0 bases to trimming and J lost 2 bases; unmatched junction nucleotides: 5. This CDR3 contains 16 residues. The germline V gene has CDR1 SGHDT and CDR2 YYEEEE. This PCR relied on a set of 60 Vbeta primers and 13 Jbeta primers. The assay was immunoSEQ multiplex PCR, and TCRdb's table has in-frame clones only and misses some. The sample records 100,000 to 120,000 clones, under 70% being singletons. Sequenced: PBMCs. The genes are TRBV5-6 and TRBJ1-1; 9 bases fit TRBD1. The source is a man aged 18 to 35 in good health and CMV-seropositive. CDR3 in DNA: TGTGCCAGCAGCTTGGTATCGGGACAGGGAAACACTGAAGCTTTCTTT. Translating it yields CASSLVSGQGNTEAFF.